This T cell receptor beta chain originates from a study of T cells in Graves' hyperthyroidism and ophthalmopathy. V shed 1 base and J shed 3 bases, with 9 bases lying between them. The CDR3 is made up of 13 amino acids. Germline V gives CDR1 DFQATT, CDR2 SNEGSKA (reference sequence). Uncontrolled infection, other autoimmune disease, pregnancy or lactation disqualified patients from enrolment. Study-wide results and limits: Before onset, ophthalmopathy was predicted by the model a median approximately 6.5 months earlier. Most expanded thyroid clonotypes above 0.001 also appeared in blood.

Comments on this clonotype: The antigen is not known.

The CDR3 regions of TCR beta were amplified from RNA transcripts. TCR CDR3 regions were first amplified by RT-PCR with HTBI primers. TCRdb used MiXCR to reprocess the multiplex PCR reads, holding one entry per CDR3 protein. This sample has about 510,000 distinct CDR3 sequences, with 40% to 50% found just once. The rearrangement uses TRBV20-1 and TRBJ2-5; weak D call: TRBD2 (5 bases). Sequenced input: peripheral blood or thyroid tissue (not recorded which). The receptor's source is an adult woman with Graves' disease, either hyperthyroidism or ophthalmopathy (not recorded which). The CDR3: CSARGGQKETQYF. As DNA, the CDR3 is TGCAGTGCTAGAGGAGGGCAGAAAGAGACCCAGTACTTC.